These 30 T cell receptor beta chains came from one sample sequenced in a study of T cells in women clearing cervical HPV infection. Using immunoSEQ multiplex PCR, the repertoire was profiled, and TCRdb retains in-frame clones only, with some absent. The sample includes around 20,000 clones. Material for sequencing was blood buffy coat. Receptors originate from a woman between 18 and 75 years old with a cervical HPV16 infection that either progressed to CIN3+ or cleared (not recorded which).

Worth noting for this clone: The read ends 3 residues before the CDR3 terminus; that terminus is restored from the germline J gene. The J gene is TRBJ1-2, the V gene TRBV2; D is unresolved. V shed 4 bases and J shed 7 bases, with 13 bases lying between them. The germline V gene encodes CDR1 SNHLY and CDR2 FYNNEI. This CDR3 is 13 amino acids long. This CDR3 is CASSVAGLSGYTF. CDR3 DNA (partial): TGTGCCAGCAGTGTGGCAGGTTTGAGTGGC.

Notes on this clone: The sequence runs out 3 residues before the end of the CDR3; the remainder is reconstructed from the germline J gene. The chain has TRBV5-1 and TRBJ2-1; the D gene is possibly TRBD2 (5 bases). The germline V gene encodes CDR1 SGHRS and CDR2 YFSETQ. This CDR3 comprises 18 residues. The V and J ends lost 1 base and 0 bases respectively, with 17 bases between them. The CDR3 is CASSLLPGITSSYNEQFF. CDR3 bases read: TGCGCCAGCAGCTTGCTTCCTGGGATAACTAGCTCCTACAATGAG.

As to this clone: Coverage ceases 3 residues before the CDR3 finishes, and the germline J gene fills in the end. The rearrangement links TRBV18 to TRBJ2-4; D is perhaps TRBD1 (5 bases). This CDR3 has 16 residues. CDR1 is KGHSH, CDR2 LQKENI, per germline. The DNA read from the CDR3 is TGTGCCAGCTCACCCCCCCAACGGAGCAGGGCGGATGGT. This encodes CASSPPQRSRADG. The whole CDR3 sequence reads CASSPPQRSRADGQYF.

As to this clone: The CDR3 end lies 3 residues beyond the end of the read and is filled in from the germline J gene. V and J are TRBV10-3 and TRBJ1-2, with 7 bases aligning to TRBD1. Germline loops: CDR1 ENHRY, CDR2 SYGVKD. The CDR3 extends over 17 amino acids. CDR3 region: CAISDSQGGGAYNDYTF. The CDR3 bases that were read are TGTGCCATCAGTGATTCCCAGGGAGGGGGCGCCTACAATGAC.

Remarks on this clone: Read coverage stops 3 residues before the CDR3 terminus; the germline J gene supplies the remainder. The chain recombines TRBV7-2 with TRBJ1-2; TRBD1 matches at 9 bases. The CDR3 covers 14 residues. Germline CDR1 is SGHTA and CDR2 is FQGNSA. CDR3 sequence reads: CASSLDRGNNDYTF. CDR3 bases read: TGTGCCAGCAGCTTGGACAGGGGAAACAATGAC. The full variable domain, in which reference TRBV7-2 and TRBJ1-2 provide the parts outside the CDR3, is GAGVSQSPSNKVTEKGKDVELRCDPISGHTALYWYRQSLGQGLEFLIYFQGNSAPDKSGLPSDRFSAERTGGSVSTLTIQRTQQEDSAVYLCASSLDRGNNDYTFGSGTRLTVV.

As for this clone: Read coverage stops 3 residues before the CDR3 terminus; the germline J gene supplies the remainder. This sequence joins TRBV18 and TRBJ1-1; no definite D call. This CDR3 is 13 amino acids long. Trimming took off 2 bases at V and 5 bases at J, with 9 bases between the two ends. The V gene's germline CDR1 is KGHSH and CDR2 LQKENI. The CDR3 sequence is CASSPTEGTEAFF. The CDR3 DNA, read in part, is TGTGCCAGCTCACCAACTGAAGGGACTGAA.

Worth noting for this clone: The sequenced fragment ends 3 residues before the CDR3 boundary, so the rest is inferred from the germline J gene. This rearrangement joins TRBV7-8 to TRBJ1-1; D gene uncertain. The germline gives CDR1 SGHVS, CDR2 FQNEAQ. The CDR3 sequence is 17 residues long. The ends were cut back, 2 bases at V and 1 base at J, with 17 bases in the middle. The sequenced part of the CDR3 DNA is TGTGCCAGCAGCTTACTCGGTGCGGGGATACCGAACACTGAA. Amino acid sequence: CASSLLGAGIPNTE. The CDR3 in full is CASSLLGAGIPNTEAFF.

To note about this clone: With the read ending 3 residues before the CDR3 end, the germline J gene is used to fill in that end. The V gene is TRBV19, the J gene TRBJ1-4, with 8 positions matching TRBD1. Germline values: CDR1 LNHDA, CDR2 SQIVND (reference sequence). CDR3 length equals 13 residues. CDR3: CASHYRGSGPLFF. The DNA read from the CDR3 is TGTGCCAGTCACTACAGGGGGAGTGGACCA.

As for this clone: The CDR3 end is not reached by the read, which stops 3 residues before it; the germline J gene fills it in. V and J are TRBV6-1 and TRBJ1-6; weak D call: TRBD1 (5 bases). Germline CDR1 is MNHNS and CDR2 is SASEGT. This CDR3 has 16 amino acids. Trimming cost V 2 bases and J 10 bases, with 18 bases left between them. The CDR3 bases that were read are TGTGCCAGCAGTGAACTTGGCAGGGTAAGGGAATCACCC. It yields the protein CASSELGRVRESP. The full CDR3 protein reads CASSELGRVRESPLHF.

The part of the CDR3 DNA that was read is TGTGCCAGCAGCTTAGAAGGGGGCTACCACAATGAG. Encoded protein: CASSLEGGYHNE. The full CDR3 is CASSLEGGYHNEQFF. The chain has TRBV7-9 and TRBJ2-1; 7 positions match TRBD1. Read data end 3 residues before the CDR3 end; the end is taken from the germline J gene. The J segment lost 5 bases and the V segment lost 1 base, leaving 5 bases of the junction unmatched. Germline V gives CDR1 SEHNR, CDR2 FQNEAQ (reference sequence). The CDR3 runs 15 residues.

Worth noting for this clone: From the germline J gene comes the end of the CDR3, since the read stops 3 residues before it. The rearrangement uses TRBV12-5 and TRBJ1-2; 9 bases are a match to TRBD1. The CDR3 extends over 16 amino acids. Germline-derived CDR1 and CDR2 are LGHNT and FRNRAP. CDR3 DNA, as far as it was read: TGTGCTAGTGGTCTCCTCTTGGGGGGACAGGGTAGGGGC. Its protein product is CASGLLLGGQGRG. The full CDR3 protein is CASGLLLGGQGRGYTF. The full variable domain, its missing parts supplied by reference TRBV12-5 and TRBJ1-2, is DARVTQTPRHKVTEMGQEVTMRCQPILGHNTVFWYRQTMMQGLELLAYFRNRAPLDDSGMPKDRFSAEMPDATLATLKIQPSEPRDSAVYFCASGLLLGGQGRGYTFGSGTRLTVV.

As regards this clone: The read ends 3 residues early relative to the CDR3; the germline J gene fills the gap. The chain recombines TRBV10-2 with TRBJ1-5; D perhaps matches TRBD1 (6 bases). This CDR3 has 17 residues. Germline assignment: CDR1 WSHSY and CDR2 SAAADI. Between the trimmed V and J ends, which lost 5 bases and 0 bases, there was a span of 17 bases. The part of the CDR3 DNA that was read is TGCGCCAGCAGTTACTCAGGACAGAGCTATAGCAATCAGCCC. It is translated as CASSYSGQSYSNQP. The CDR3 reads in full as CASSYSGQSYSNQPQHF.

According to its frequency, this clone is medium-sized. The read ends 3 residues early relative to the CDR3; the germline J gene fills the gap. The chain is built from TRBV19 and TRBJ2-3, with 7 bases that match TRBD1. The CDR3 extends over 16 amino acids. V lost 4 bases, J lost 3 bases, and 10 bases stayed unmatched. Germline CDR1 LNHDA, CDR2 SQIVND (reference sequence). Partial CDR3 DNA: TGTGCCAGTAGTAAAATCGACAGGGAGAGGACAGATACG. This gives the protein CASSKIDRERTDT. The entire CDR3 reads CASSKIDRERTDTQYF.

CDR3 DNA (partial): TGTGCCAGCAGTGTAAAGCTCAGCACAGATACG. Translation gives CASSVKLSTDT. The entire CDR3 is CASSVKLSTDTQYF. The rearrangement links TRBV2 to TRBJ2-3; the D is unclear. Read coverage stops 3 residues before the CDR3 terminus; the germline J gene supplies the remainder. Trimming took 4 bases from V and 0 from J, leaving 8 bases between them. Germline loops: CDR1 SNHLY, CDR2 FYNNEI. This CDR3 region has 14 residues.

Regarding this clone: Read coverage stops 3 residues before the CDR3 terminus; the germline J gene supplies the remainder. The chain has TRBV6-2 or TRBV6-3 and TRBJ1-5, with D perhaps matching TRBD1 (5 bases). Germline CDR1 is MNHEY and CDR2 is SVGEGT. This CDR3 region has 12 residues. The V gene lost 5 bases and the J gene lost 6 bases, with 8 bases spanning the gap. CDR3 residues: CASSPRGQPQHF. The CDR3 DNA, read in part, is TGTGCCAGCAGTCCTAGGGGTCAGCCC.

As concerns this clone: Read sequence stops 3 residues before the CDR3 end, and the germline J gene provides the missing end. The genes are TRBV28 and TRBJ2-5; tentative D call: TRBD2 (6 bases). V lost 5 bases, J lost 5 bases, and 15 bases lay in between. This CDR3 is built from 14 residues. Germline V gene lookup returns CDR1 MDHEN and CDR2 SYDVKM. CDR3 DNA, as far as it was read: TGTGCCAGCAGTCCTATAGGACTACAGGAGACC. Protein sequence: CASSPIGLQET. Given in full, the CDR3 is CASSPIGLQETQYF.

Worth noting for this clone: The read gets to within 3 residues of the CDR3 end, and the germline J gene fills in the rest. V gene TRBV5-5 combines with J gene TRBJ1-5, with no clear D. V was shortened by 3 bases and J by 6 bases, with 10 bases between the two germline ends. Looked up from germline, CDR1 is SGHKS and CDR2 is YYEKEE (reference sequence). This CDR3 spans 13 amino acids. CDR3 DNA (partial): TGTGCCAGCAGCTCCCTACCGGGTCAGCCC. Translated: CASSSLPGQP. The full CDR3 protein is CASSSLPGQPQHF.

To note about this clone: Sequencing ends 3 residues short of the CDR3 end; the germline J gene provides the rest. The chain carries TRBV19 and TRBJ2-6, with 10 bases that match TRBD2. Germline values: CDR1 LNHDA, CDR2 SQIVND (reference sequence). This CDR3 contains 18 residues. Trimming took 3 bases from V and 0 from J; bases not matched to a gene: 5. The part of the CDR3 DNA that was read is TGTGCCAGTAGTATGGAAGCGGGGGGGTTCTCTGGGGCCAACGTC. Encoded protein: CASSMEAGGFSGANV. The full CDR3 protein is CASSMEAGGFSGANVLTF.

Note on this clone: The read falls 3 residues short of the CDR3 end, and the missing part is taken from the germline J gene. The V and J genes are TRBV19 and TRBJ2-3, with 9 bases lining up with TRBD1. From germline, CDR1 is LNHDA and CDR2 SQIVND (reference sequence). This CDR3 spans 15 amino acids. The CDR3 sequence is CASSIEGQGNQPQYF. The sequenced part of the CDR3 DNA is TGTGCCAGTAGTATAGAGGGACAGGGAAATCAGCCG.

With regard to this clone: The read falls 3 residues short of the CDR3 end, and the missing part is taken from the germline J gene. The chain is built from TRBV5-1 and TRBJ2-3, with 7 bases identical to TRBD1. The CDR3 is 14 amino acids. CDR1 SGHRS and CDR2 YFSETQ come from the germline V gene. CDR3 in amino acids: CASSQGTAKETQYF. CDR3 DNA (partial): TGCGCCAGCAGCCAAGGGACAGCGAAAGAGACG.

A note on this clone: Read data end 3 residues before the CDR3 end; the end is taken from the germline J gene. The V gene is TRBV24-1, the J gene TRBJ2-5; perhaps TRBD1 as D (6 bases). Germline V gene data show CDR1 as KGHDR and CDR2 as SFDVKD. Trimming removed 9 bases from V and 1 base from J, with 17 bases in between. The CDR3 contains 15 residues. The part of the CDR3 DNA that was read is TGTGCCACCCGAGAGACAGGCGCCCTCCAAGAGACC. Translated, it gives CATRETGALQET. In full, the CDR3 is CATRETGALQETQYF.

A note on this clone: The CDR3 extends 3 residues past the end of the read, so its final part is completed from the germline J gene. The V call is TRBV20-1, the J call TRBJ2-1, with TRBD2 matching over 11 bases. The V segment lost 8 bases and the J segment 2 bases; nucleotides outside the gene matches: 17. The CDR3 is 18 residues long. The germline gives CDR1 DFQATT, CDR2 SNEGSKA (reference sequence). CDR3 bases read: TGCAGTCCGGGGCCGGGACTAGCGGCGGGAGGAGCCTACAATGAG. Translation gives CSPGPGLAAGGAYNE. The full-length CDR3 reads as CSPGPGLAAGGAYNEQFF.

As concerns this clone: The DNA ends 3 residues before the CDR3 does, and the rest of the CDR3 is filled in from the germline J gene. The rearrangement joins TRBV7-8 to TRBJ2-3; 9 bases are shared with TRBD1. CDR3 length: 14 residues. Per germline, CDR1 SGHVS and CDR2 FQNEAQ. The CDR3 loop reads CASSLDRGRETQYF. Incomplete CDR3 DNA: TGTGCCAGCAGCTTAGACAGGGGGCGAGAGACG. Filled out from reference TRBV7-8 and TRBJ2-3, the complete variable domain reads GAGVSQSPRYKVAKRGQDVALRCDPISGHVSLFWYQQALGQGPEFLTYFQNEAQLDKSGLPSDRFFAERPEGSVSTLKIQRTQQEDSAVYLCASSLDRGRETQYFGPGTRLTVL.

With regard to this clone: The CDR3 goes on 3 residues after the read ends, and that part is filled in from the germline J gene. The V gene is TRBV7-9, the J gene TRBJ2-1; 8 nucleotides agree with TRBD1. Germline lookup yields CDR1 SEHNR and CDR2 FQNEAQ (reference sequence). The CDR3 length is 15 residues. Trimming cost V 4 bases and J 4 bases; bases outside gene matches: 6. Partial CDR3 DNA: TGTGCCAGCAGCTCCCCGGACAGGGTATACAATGAG. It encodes CASSSPDRVYNE. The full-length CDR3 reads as CASSSPDRVYNEQFF.

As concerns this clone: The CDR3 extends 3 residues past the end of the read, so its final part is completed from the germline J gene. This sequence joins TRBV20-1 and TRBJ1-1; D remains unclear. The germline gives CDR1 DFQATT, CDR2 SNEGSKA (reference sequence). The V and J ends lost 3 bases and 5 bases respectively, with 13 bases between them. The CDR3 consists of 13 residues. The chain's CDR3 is CSARASGLTEAFF. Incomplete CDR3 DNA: TGCAGTGCTAGGGCGTCGGGTTTGACTGAA.

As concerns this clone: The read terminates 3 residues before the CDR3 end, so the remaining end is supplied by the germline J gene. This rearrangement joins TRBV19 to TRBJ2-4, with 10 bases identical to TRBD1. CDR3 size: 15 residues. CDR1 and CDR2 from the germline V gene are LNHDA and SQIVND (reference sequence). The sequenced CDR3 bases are TGTGCCAGTTCCCGCACCGGGACAGGGGATCGTGGT. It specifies CASSRTGTGDRG. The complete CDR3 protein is CASSRTGTGDRGQYF.

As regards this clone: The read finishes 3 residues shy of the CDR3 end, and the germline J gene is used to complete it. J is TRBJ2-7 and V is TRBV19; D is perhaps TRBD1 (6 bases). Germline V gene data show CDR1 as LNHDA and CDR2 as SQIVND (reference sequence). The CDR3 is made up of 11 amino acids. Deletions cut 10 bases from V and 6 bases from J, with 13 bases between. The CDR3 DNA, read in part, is TGTGCCACCACACAGGGAGCCGAG. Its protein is CATTQGAE. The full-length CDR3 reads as CATTQGAEQYF.

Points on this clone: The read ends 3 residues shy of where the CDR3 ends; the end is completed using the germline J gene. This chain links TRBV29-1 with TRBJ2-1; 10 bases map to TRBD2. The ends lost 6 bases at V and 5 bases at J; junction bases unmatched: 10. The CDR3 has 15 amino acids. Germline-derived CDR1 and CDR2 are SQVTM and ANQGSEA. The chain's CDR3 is CSVAPPSGGNNEQFF. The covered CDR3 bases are TGCAGCGTCGCCCCACCTAGCGGGGGCAACAATGAG.

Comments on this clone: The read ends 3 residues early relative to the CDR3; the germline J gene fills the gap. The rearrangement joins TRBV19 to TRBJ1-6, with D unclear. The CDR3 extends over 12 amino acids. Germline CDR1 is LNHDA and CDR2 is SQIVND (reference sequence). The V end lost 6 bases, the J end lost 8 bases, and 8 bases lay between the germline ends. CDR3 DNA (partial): TGTGCCAGTAGCCCTTCCTATTCACCC. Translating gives CASSPSYSP. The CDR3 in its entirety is CASSPSYSPLHF.

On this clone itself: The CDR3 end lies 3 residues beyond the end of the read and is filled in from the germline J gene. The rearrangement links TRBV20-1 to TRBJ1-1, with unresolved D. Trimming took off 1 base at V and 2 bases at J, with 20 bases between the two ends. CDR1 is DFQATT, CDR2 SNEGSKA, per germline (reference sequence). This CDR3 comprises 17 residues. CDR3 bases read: TGCAGTGCTAGAGGCCCCTTAGGGCTGAATCCTAACACTGAA. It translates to CSARGPLGLNPNTE. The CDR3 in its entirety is CSARGPLGLNPNTEAFF.